A selection of T cell receptor beta chains follows, all from one sample in a study of T cell responses to AZD1222 COVID-19 vaccine. Produced via immunoSEQ multiplex PCR; TCRdb's table is partial and in-frame only. The table records roughly 250,000 clones, over 90% of them present only once. Sequenced here: peripheral blood, sampled on day 0 of AZD1222 vaccination. All receptors derive from an adult in good health. Each CDR3 is given with its conserved first and last residue. Clone sizes are given selectively: once, few, many, or a class where the clone is expanded.

j_call: TRBJ2-7
clone_size: .
v_call: TRBV5-1
cdr3_aa: CASSKGANYEQYF

j_call: TRBJ1-2
clone_size: .
v_call: TRBV12-3/TRBV12-4
cdr3_aa: CASSFGGVSGYTF

j_call: TRBJ2-7
clone_size: few
v_call: TRBV28
cdr3_aa: CASRTGLVYEQYF

j_call: TRBJ1-1
clone_size: .
v_call: TRBV15
cdr3_aa: CATSTGQGYTEAFF

j_call: TRBJ2-3
clone_size: .
v_call: TRBV7-2
cdr3_aa: CASRARGRLSDTQYF

j_call: TRBJ1-2
clone_size: few
v_call: TRBV7-9
cdr3_aa: CASSLAEGSGGYTF

j_call: TRBJ2-5
clone_size: .
v_call: TRBV7-2
cdr3_aa: CASSLALTRRQETQYF

j_call: TRBJ2-7
clone_size: .
v_call: TRBV7-8
cdr3_aa: CASSRTPYEQYF

j_call: TRBJ2-5
clone_size: once
v_call: TRBV18
cdr3_aa: CASSPPAGVETQYF

j_call: TRBJ1-2
clone_size: .
v_call: TRBV18
cdr3_aa: CASSLTGGDYGYTF

j_call: TRBJ2-2
clone_size: .
v_call: TRBV2
cdr3_aa: CASSLGHPTAGELFF

j_call: TRBJ2-6
clone_size: .
v_call: TRBV6-5
cdr3_aa: CASSYSSGANVLTF

j_call: TRBJ2-1
clone_size: .
v_call: TRBV6-1
cdr3_aa: CASSEDPSSYNEQFF

j_call: TRBJ2-7
clone_size: .
v_call: TRBV3-1/TRBV3-2
cdr3_aa: CASSARDRVEQYF

j_call: TRBJ2-7
clone_size: .
v_call: TRBV7-9
cdr3_aa: CASSLLGYEQYF

j_call: TRBJ2-7
clone_size: .
v_call: TRBV4-3
cdr3_aa: CASSQGRANEQYF

j_call: TRBJ2-2
clone_size: .
v_call: TRBV7-3
cdr3_aa: CASSSGQANTGELFF

j_call: TRBJ1-1
clone_size: .
v_call: TRBV3-1/TRBV3-2
cdr3_aa: CASSLTGSRTEAFF

j_call: TRBJ2-7
clone_size: .
v_call: TRBV19
cdr3_aa: CASSILQGPYEQYF

j_call: TRBJ2-7
clone_size: .
v_call: TRBV11-2
cdr3_aa: CASSPRDSLTYEQYF

j_call: TRBJ2-7
clone_size: .
v_call: TRBV2
cdr3_aa: CASIYTYEQYF

j_call: TRBJ2-1
clone_size: .
v_call: TRBV9
cdr3_aa: CASSVDLAGAFDNEQFF

j_call: TRBJ2-7
clone_size: .
v_call: TRBV28
cdr3_aa: CATRRGLNEQYF

j_call: TRBJ2-7
clone_size: .
v_call: TRBV5-4
cdr3_aa: CASSLVRGTGAYEQYF

j_call: TRBJ1-1
clone_size: .
v_call: TRBV5-5
cdr3_aa: CASSLGDRQSTEAFF

j_call: TRBJ1-6
clone_size: few
v_call: TRBV7-2
cdr3_aa: CASSLGGMWNSPLHF

j_call: TRBJ1-2
clone_size: once
v_call: TRBV12-3/TRBV12-4
cdr3_aa: CASSFDPIYGYTF

j_call: TRBJ2-2
clone_size: .
v_call: TRBV24-1
cdr3_aa: CATRQAGELFF

j_call: TRBJ2-2
clone_size: once
v_call: TRBV19
cdr3_aa: CASSPDRGFGELFF

j_call: TRBJ1-2
clone_size: .
v_call: TRBV28
cdr3_aa: CATSWRQASNYGYTF

j_call: TRBJ1-2
clone_size: many
v_call: TRBV5-6
cdr3_aa: CASSFRQGDGYTF

j_call: TRBJ2-7
clone_size: .
v_call: TRBV27
cdr3_aa: CASSKTRDRRYEQYF

j_call: TRBJ2-2
clone_size: few
v_call: TRBV2
cdr3_aa: CASSEQGARNTGELFF

j_call: TRBJ2-1
clone_size: .
v_call: TRBV19
cdr3_aa: CATTPRSGDGGYNEQFF

j_call: TRBJ2-7
clone_size: .
v_call: TRBV7-2
cdr3_aa: CASSLDPRSYEQYF

j_call: TRBJ1-6
clone_size: .
v_call: TRBV27
cdr3_aa: CASSLGSAGQGRSPLHF

j_call: TRBJ1-2
clone_size: .
v_call: TRBV20-1
cdr3_aa: CSASGPGVGTYGYTF

j_call: TRBJ2-1
clone_size: .
v_call: TRBV4-1
cdr3_aa: CASSHRGRNEQFF

j_call: TRBJ2-7
clone_size: .
v_call: TRBV12-3/TRBV12-4
cdr3_aa: CASSVGASNEQYF

j_call: TRBJ2-7
clone_size: .
v_call: TRBV27
cdr3_aa: CASREWGSYEQYF

j_call: TRBJ2-7
clone_size: .
v_call: TRBV9
cdr3_aa: CASSVGDRTYEQYF